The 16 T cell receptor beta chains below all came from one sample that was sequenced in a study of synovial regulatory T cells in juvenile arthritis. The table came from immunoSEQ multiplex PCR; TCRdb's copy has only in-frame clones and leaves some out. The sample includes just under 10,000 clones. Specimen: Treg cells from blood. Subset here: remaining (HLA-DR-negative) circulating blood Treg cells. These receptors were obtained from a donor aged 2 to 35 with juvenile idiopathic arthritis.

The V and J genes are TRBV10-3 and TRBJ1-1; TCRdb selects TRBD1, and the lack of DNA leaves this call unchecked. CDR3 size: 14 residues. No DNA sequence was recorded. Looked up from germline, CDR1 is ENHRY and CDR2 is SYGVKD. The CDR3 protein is CAISPGVMNTEAFF.

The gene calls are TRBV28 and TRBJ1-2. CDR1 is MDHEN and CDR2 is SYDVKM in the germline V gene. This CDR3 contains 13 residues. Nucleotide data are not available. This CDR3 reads CASSLSTLYGYTF.

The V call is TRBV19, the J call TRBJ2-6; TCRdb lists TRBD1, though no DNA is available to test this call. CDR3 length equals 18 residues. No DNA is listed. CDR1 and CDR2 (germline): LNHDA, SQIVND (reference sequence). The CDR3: CASSIGTGTISGANVLTF.

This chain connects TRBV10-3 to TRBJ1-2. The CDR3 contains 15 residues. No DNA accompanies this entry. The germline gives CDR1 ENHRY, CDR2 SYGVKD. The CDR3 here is CAISESQKGNYGYTF.

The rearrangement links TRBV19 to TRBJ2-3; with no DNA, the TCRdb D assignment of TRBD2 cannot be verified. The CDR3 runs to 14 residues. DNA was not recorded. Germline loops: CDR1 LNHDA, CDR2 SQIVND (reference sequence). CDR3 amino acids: CASASGGFTDTQYF. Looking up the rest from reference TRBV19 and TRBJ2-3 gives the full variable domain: DGGITQSPKYLFRKEGQNVTLSCEQNLNHDAMYWYRQDPGQGLRLIYYSQIVNDFQKGDIAEGYSVSREKKESFPLTVTSAQKNPTAFYLCASASGGFTDTQYFGPGTRLTVL.

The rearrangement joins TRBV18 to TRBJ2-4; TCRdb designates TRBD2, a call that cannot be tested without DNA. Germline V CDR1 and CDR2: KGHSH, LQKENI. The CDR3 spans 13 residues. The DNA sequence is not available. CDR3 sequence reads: CASSLGRENIQYF.

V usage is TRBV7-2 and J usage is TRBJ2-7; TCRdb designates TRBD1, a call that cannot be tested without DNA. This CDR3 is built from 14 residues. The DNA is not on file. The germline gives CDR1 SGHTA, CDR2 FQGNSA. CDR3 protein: CASSPDRGSNEQYF.

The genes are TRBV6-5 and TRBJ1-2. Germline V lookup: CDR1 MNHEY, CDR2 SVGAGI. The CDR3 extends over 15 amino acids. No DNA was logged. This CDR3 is CASSSPPGRNYGYTF.

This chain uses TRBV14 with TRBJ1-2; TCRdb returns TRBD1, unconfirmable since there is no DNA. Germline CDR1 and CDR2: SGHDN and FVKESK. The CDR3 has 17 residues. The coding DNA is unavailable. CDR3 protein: CASSQVGVTGGRYGYTF.

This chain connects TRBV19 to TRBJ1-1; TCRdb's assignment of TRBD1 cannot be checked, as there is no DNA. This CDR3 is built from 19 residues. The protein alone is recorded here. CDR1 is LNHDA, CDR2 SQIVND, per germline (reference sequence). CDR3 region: CASSVLRDRGRRLNTEAFF.

The CDR3 sequence: CASRPTGNSGNTIYF. The chain recombines TRBV14 with TRBJ1-3; checking the TCRdb D call of TRBD1 is not possible without DNA. Germline CDR1 is SGHDN and CDR2 is FVKESK. This CDR3 spans 15 amino acids. There is no recorded DNA.

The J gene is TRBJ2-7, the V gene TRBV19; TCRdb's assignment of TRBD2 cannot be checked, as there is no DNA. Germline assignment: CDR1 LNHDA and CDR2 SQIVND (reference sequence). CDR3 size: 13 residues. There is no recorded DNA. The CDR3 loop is CASSIVSGYEQYF.

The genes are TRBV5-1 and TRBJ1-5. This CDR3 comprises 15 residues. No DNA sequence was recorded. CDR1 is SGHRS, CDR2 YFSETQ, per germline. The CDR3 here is CASSAGTASNQPQHF. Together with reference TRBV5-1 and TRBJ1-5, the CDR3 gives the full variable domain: KAGVTQTPRYLIKTRGQQVTLSCSPISGHRSVSWYQQTPGQGLQFLFEYFSETQRNKGNFPGRFSGRQFSNSRSEMNVSTLELGDSALYLCASSAGTASNQPQHFGDGTRLSIL.

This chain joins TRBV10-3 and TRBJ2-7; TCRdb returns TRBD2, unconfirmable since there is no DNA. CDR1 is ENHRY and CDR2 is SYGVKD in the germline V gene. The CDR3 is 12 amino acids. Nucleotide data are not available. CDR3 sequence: CAISGLKDEQYF.

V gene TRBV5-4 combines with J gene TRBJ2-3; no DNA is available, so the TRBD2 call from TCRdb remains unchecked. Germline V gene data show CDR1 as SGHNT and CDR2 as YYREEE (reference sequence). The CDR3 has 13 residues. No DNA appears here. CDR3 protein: CASSLTSTDTQYF.

CDR3 amino acids: CASSSYNSPLHF. The chain carries TRBV6-6 and TRBJ1-6; TCRdb designates TRBD1, a call that cannot be tested without DNA. Germline CDR1 reads MNHNY; CDR2 reads SVGAGI (reference sequence). The CDR3 runs to 12 residues. No DNA was logged.